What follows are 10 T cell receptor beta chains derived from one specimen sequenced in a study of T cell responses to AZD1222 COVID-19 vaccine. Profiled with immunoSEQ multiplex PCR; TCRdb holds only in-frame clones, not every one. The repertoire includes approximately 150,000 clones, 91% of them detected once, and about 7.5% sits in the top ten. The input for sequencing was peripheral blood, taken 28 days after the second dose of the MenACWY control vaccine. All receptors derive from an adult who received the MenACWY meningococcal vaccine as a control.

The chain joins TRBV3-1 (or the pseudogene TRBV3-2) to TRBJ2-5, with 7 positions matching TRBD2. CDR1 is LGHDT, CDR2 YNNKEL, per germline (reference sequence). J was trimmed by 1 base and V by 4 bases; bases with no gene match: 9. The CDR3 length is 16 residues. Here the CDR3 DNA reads TGTGCCAGCAGCCCGGGGTGGGAGCGGGGCCAAGAGACCCAGTACTTC. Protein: CASSPGWERGQETQYF.

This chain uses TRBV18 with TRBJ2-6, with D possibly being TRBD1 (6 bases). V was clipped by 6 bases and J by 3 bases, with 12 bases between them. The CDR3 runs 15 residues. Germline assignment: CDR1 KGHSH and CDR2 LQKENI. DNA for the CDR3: TGTGCCAGCTCCAAACCACAGGGTGGGGCCAACGTCCTGACTTTC. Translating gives CASSKPQGGANVLTF.

DNA for the CDR3: TGTGCCAGCAGTGAAGCAGGGGGGAGCGATCAGCCCCAGCATTTT. Its protein product is CASSEAGGSDQPQHF. The chain links TRBV6-1 to TRBJ1-5; TRBD1 might be the D (6 bases). This CDR3 region has 15 residues. V lost 0 bases and J lost 5, with 11 bases in between. Germline values: CDR1 MNHNS, CDR2 SASEGT.

The chain's CDR3 is CASSERAGSAEKLFF. The CDR3 DNA reads as TGTGCCAGCAGCGAAAGGGCAGGATCGGCAGAAAAACTGTTTTTT. The rearrangement links TRBV3-1 (or the pseudogene TRBV3-2) to TRBJ1-4; D is undetermined. The CDR3 loop spans 15 amino acids. CDR1 and CDR2 from the germline V gene are LGHDT and YNNKEL (reference sequence). Trimming pared 5 bases from V and 8 bases from J, leaving 18 bases between.

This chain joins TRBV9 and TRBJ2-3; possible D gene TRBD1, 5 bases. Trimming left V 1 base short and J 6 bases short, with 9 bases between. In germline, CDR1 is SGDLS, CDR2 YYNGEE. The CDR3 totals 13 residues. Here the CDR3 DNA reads TGTGCCAGCAGCGTATCAGGGTTGGATACGCAGTATTTT. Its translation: CASSVSGLDTQYF.

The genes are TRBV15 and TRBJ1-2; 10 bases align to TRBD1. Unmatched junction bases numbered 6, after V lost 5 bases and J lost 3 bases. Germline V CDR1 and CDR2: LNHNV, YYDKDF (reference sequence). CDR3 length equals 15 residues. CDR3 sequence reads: CATSPRQGADYGYTF. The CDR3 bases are TGTGCCACCAGCCCACGACAGGGGGCGGACTATGGCTACACCTTC.

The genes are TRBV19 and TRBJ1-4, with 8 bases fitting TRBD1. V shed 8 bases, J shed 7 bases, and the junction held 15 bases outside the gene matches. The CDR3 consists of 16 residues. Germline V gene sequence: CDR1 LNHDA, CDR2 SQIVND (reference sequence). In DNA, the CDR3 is TGTGCCAGTGAAAGAGGACAGGGTGGATATTTTGAAAAACTGTTTTTT. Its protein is CASERGQGGYFEKLFF.

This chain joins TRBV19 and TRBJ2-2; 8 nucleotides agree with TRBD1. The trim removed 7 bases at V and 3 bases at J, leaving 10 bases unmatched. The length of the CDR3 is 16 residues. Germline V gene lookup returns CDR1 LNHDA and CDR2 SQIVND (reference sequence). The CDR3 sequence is CASTLDDRGYTGELFF. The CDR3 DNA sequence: TGTGCCAGTACCCTAGACGACAGGGGATACACCGGGGAGCTGTTTTTT.

In nucleotides, the CDR3 is TGTGCCAGCAGCTTAGAAGTAGGGGTTGGAAACACCATATATTTT. It specifies CASSLEVGVGNTIYF. The chain uses TRBV11-2 and TRBJ1-3; tentatively, D is TRBD1 (5 bases). Germline V gives CDR1 SGHAT, CDR2 FQNNGV. V shed 0 bases and J shed 3 bases, with 9 bases lying between them. The length of the CDR3 is 15 residues.

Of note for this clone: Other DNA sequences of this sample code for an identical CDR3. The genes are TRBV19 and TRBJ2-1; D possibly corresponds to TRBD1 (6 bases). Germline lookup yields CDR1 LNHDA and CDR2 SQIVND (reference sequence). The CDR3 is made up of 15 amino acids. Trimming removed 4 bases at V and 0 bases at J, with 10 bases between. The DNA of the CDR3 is TGTGCCAGTAGTACAGGGACAAGCTCCTACAATGAGCAGTTCTTC. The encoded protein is CASSTGTSSYNEQFF.